This entry concerns a single TCR beta chain. Its cognate antigen is unknown. This entry is derived from a study of graft-versus-host responses after intestinal transplantation. Study at large: All recipients got anti-thymocyte globulin induction, then tacrolimus and steroids for approximately 3 years. Overall study results and limits: GvH clones were found in recipient marrow; some appeared first in ileum or blood.

Sequencing used immunoSEQ multiplex PCR; TCRdb keeps in-frame clones, though not all of them. The sample yields roughly 100,000 clones, 93% seen once. The germline V gene has CDR1 MNHEY and CDR2 SMNVEV (reference sequence). The ends were cut back, 6 bases at V and 5 bases at J, with 14 bases in the middle. The CDR3 has 13 amino acids. The V gene is TRBV27, the J gene TRBJ2-7, with D tentatively TRBD1 (5 bases). The source was unstimulated CD8+ T cells sorted from spleen or lymph node cells, collected before intestinal transplant. This clonotype originated in a human donor who received an intestinal transplant. CDR3 sequence reads: CASRTDLSDEQYF. The CDR3 DNA sequence: TGTGCCAGCAGGACAGACCTGAGCGACGAGCAGTACTTC.